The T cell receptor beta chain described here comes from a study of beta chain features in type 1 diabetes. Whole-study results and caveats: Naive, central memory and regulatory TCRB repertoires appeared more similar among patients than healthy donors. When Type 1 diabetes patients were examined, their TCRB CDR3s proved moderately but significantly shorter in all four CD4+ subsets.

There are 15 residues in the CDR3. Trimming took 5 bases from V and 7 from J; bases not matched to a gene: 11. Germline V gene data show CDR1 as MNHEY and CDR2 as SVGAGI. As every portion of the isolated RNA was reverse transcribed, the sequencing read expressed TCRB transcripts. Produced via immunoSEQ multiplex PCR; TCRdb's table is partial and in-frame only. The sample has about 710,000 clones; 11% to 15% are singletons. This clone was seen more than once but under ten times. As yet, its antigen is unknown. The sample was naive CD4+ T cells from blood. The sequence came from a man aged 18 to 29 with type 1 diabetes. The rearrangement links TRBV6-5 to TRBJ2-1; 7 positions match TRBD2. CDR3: CASSAELGRGNEQFF. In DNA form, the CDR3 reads TGTGCCAGCAGTGCCGAGTTGGGGCGGGGGAATGAGCAGTTCTTC.